This T cell receptor (beta chain) originates from a study of blood T cell repertoires in COVID-19. About the study: COVID-19 samples, acute and convalescent, were from the United States, Italy and Spain. The cDNA or gDNA used as material had been derived from T cells, B-cell-depleted T cells, or PBMCs.

In this sample, this clone turned up a few times. Source study methods: Amplified reference gene primers provided the basis for estimating nucleated cell counts. Only in-frame clones appear in the TCRdb table, and some are missing; sequencing was by immunoSEQ multiplex PCR. That table gives V, J and clone size, and the DNA gave D and trimming. The table includes a few hundred thousand clones, 80% to 90% detected once. The CDR3 loop spans 12 amino acids. Germline V gene data show CDR1 as GTSNPN and CDR2 as SVGIG (reference sequence). Trimming took 5 bases from V and 7 from J, leaving 11 bases between them.

The specimen was peripheral blood. This sequence originates from a man aged 35-49 years with acute or convalescent COVID-19. V gene TRBV30 combines with J gene TRBJ1-4; a weak D match, TRBD1 (5 bases). CDR3 bases: TGTGCCTGGGGCAGGGATGGTGAAAAACTGTTTTTT. Protein product: CAWGRDGEKLFF.